This T cell receptor beta chain came from a study of blood T cell repertoires in COVID-19. Study in general: COVID-19 samples from acute and convalescent phases originated in the United States, Italy and Spain. In each case, the material was cDNA or gDNA derived from T cells, B-cell-depleted T cells, or PBMCs.

In the source study's methods: Estimation of nucleated cell counts was performed using reference gene primer amplification. Generated by immunoSEQ multiplex PCR, the TCRdb table keeps only in-frame clones and is missing some. D and trimming come from the DNA, and the V and J calls and clone size come from that table. The sample comprises approximately 100,000 clones, 70% to 90% of which are singletons, and 2.1% rests with the top ten. This CDR3 contains 13 residues. With 1 base removed from V and 0 bases from J, the gap between germline ends came to 6 bases. CDR1 and CDR2 (germline): GTSNPN, SVGIG (reference sequence).

The receptor's source is a human donor in a cohort sampled during active COVID-19. V and J are TRBV30 and TRBJ1-1; D not certain. Sequences were obtained from peripheral blood. CDR3 coding DNA: TGTGCCTGGAGTGGACAATTGAACACTGAAGCTTTCTTT. It encodes CAWSGQLNTEAFF.